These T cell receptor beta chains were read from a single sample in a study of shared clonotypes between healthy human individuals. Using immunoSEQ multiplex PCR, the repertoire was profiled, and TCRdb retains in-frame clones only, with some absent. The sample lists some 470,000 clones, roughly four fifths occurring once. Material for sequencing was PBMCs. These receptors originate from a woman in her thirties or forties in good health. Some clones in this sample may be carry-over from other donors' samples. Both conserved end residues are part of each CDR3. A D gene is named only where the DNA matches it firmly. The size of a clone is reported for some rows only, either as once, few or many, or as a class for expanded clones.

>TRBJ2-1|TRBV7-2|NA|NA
CASSLTPKQFF
TGTGCCAGCAGCTTAACCCCTAAGCAGTTCTTC
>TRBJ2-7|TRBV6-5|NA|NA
CASSLAKTYEQYF
TGTGCCAGCAGTCTAGCGAAAACCTACGAGCAGTACTTC
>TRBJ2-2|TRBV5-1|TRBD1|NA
CASSLGTGANTGELFF
TGCGCCAGCAGCTTGGGGACAGGAGCGAACACCGGGGAGCTGTTTTTT
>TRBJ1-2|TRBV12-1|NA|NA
CARDWAYGYTF
TGTGCCAGGGATTGGGCGTATGGCTACACCTTC
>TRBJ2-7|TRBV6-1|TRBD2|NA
CASSEAGGAYF
TGTGCCAGCAGTGAAGCCGGGGGGGCCTACTTC
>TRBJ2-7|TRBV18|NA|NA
CASSPPRQGGEQYF
TGTGCCAGCTCACCACCGCGGCAGGGTGGCGAGCAGTACTTC
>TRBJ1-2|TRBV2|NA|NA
CASSEQGYGYTF
TGTGCCAGCAGTGAGCAAGGGTATGGCTACACCTTC
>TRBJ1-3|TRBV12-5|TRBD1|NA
CASGLGDSWNTIYF
TGTGCTAGTGGTTTGGGGGACAGTTGGAACACCATATATTTT
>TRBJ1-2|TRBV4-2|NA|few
CASSQVVPSQSGTRVVYGYTF
TGTGCCAGCAGCCAAGTAGTACCGTCACAGTCTGGGACTCGAGTAGTTTATGGCTACACCTTC
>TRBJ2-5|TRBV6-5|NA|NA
CASSYSGSVQTQYF
TGTGCCAGCAGTTACTCGGGTAGCGTACAGACCCAGTACTTC
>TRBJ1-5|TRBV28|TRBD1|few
CASKGVGGWQPQHF
TGTGCCAGCAAAGGGGTAGGGGGCTGGCAGCCCCAGCATTTT
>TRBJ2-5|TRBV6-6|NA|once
CASSQLGAQETQYF
TGTGCCAGCAGCCAACTGGGGGCCCAAGAGACCCAGTACTTC
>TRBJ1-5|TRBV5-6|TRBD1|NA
CASSLAGGQGPNQPQHF
TGTGCCAGCAGCTTGGCAGGGGGACAGGGTCCCAATCAGCCCCAGCATTTT
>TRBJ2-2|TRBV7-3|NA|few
CASSPGGNTGELFF
TGTGCCAGCAGCCCTGGAGGGAACACCGGGGAGCTGTTTTTT
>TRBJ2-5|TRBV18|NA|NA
CASSPSMDSKETQYF
TGTGCCAGCTCACCGTCGATGGACTCCAAAGAGACCCAGTACTTC
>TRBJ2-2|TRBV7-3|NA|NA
CASSLTLDTGELFF
TGTGCCAGCAGCTTAACGTTAGACACCGGGGAGCTGTTTTTT
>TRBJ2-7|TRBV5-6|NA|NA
CASSTTRGSYEQYF
TGTGCCAGCAGCACAACGAGAGGGAGCTACGAGCAGTACTTC
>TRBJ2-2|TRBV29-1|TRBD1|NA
CSVGQGRTGELFF
TGCAGCGTAGGACAGGGGCGCACCGGGGAGCTGTTTTTT
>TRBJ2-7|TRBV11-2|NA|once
CASQLVSEQYF
TGTGCCAGCCAACTAGTTTCAGAGCAGTACTTC
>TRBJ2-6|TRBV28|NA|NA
CASKVQGSSGANVLTF
TGTGCCAGCAAGGTACAGGGCTCCTCTGGGGCCAACGTCCTGACTTTC
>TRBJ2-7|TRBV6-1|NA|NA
CASSEAAASLDEQYF
TGTGCCAGCAGTGAAGCGGCGGCTAGTCTTGACGAGCAGTACTTC
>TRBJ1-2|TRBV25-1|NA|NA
CASSAGGRYTF
TGTGCCAGCAGTGCGGGGGGTCGCTACACCTTC
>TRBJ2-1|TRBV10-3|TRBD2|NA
CAISTGTSSYNEQFF
TGTGCCATCAGTACCGGGACTAGCTCCTACAATGAGCAGTTCTTC
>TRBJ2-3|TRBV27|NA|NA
CASSLSRGSTDTQYF
TGTGCCAGCAGTTTATCTCGGGGGAGCACAGATACGCAGTATTTT
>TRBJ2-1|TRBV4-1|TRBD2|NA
CASSPGLVFWNEQFF
TGCGCCAGCAGCCCGGGACTAGTCTTTTGGAATGAGCAGTTCTTC
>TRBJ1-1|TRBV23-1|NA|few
CASSQAGDLNGLNTEAFF
TGCGCCAGCAGTCAGGCAGGGGACCTGAATGGACTGAACACTGAAGCTTTCTTT
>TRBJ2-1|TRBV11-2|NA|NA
CASSLRGFSYNEQFF
TGTGCCAGCAGCTTAAGAGGGTTCTCCTACAATGAGCAGTTCTTC
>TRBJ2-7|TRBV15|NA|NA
CATSRGTVSNEQYF
TGTGCCACCAGCAGGGGGACGGTATCTAACGAGCAGTACTTC
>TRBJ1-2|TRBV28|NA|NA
CASRRTAYGYTF
TGTGCCAGCAGGAGGACGGCTTATGGCTACACCTTC
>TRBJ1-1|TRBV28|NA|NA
CASTLTGAQGHRDTEAFF
TGTGCCAGCACCCTTACGGGGGCGCAGGGACACAGGGACACTGAAGCTTTCTTT
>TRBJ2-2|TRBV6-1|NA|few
CASSAPRGAGDTGELFF
TGTGCCAGCAGTGCCCCCCGCGGAGCGGGCGACACCGGGGAGCTGTTTTTT
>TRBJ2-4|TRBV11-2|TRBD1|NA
CASSFIDRVDIQYF
TGTGCCAGCAGCTTTATAGACAGGGTAGACATTCAGTACTTC
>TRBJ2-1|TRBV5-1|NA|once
CASSLGLTDNEQFF
TGCGCCAGCAGCTTGGGACTAACAGACAATGAGCAGTTCTTC
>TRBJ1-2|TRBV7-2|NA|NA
CASSPAAKRGYTF
TGTGCCAGCAGCCCAGCGGCTAAACGGGGCTACACCTTC
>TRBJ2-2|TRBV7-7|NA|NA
CASSTVTGPTGELFF
TGTGCTAGCAGCACGGTGACAGGCCCCACCGGGGAGCTGTTTTTT
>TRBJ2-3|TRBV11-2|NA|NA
CASSIRVATSTDTQYF
TGTGCCAGCAGCATCAGGGTCGCCACTAGCACAGATACGCAGTATTTT
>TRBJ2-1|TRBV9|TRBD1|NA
CASSAGQGGGEQFF
TGTGCCAGCAGCGCGGGACAGGGAGGAGGTGAGCAGTTCTTC
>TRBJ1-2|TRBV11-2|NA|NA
CASSSNPGPYGYTF
TGTGCCAGCAGCTCGAATCCGGGCCCTTATGGCTACACCTTC
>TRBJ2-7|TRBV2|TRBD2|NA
CASRLGLAAPYEQYF
TGTGCCAGCAGACTCGGACTAGCGGCGCCCTACGAGCAGTACTTC
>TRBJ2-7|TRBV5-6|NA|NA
CASSLAHYEQYF
TGTGCCAGCAGCTTGGCCCACTACGAGCAGTACTTC
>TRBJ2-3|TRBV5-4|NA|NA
CASSLGGPSDTQYF
TGTGCCAGCAGCTTGGGAGGGCCTTCAGATACGCAGTATTTT
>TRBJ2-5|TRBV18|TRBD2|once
CASSPSSGRVETQYF
TGTGCCAGCTCTCCGTCTAGCGGGAGGGTCGAGACCCAGTACTTC
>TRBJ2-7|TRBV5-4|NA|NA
CASSFVTGSSYEQYF
TGTGCCAGCAGCTTTGTCACAGGGAGCTCCTACGAGCAGTACTTC
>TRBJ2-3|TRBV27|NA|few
CASSQHRTGTDTQYF
TGTGCCAGCAGTCAACACCGGACAGGCACAGATACGCAGTATTTT
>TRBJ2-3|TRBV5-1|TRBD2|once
CASSSSSGRAFTDTQYF
TGCGCCAGCAGCTCAAGTAGCGGGAGGGCGTTCACAGATACGCAGTATTTT
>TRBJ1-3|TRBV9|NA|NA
CASSVVASSGNTIYF
TGTGCCAGCAGCGTAGTGGCCAGCTCTGGAAACACCATATATTTT
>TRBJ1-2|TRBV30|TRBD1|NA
CAWSVLTGNYGYTF
TGTGCCTGGAGTGTATTGACAGGGAACTACGGCTACACCTTC
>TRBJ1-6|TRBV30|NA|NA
CAWGPSGWGNSPLHF
TGTGCCTGGGGACCCTCCGGGTGGGGTAATTCACCCCTCCACTTT
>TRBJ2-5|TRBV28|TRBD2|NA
CASSVLASGETQYF
TGTGCCAGCAGTGTACTAGCGTCTGGAGAGACCCAGTACTTC
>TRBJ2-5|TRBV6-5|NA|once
CASSPGRVNPETQYF
TGTGCCAGCAGCCCGGGCAGGGTGAATCCAGAGACCCAGTACTTC
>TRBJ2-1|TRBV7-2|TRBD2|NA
CASSLQAGKGNEQFF
TGTGCCAGCAGCTTGCAAGCGGGAAAGGGGAATGAGCAGTTCTTC
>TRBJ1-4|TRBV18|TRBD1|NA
CASSPRTGGGEKLFF
TGTGCCAGCTCACCAAGGACAGGGGGCGGTGAAAAACTGTTTTTT
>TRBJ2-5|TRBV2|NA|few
CASSEAISGIATQYF
TGTGCCAGCAGTGAAGCGATTAGCGGCATCGCGACCCAGTACTTC
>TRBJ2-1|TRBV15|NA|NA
CATSRDLEQFF
TGTGCCACCAGCAGAGATCTTGAGCAGTTCTTC